This T cell receptor (beta chain) was found in a study of blood T cell repertoires in COVID-19. Assay: immunoSEQ multiplex PCR; the TCRdb copy retains only in-frame clones and omits some. The sample holds around 300,000 clones, 90% seen once. This TCR came from a woman aged 18-30 years with acute COVID-19. Sequenced sample: PBMCs or T cells enriched from blood (not recorded which).

The DNA for the CDR3 is TGTGCCAGCAGTTCTACCCCTAAGGGTAGAAAGGGGATGAACACTGAAGCTTTCTTT. It yields the protein CASSSTPKGRKGMNTEAFF. The rearrangement joins TRBV28 to TRBJ1-1; perhaps TRBD1 as D (5 bases). Deletions cut 4 bases from V and 0 bases from J, with 24 bases between. The germline gives CDR1 MDHEN, CDR2 SYDVKM. CDR3 length: 19 residues.